This T cell receptor (beta chain) is drawn from a study of shared clonotypes between healthy human individuals. Overall study results and limits: Around 5.3% of naive CD4 clonotypes were shared across a handful of donors.

A note on this clone: The target antigen is unknown. In the same sample, other DNA sequences code for this CDR3.

It was at deep level that the assay was run. TCRdb's table, derived via immunoSEQ multiplex PCR, lists solely in-frame clones and lacks some. This sample carries 1.6 million or so clones, approximately 98.5% of them seen once, and the ten largest clones take about 0.35%. Germline loops: CDR1 MDHEN, CDR2 SYDVKM. Trimming took 3 bases from V and 0 from J; bases not matched to a gene: 3. This CDR3 has 16 amino acids. In the CD4+ fraction, cells were divided into CD45RA+ naive and CD45RA-negative memory subsets. This TCR came from a man between 25 and 39 years old in good health. The specimen was naive CD4+ T cells sorted from blood. Subset reported: CD45RA+ positively selected. The chain employs TRBV28 and TRBJ1-4, with 8 nucleotides matching TRBD1. Here the CDR3 reads CASSFQGASTNEKLFF. As DNA, the CDR3 is TGTGCCAGCAGTTTCCAGGGGGCATCAACTAATGAAAAACTGTTTTTT.